These T cell receptor beta chains were read from a single sample in a study of blood T cell repertoires in COVID-19. Some clones are missing from TCRdb's copy, which holds only in-frame ones; the method was immunoSEQ multiplex PCR. In the table there are around 250,000 clones, about 91% of which are singletons. Sequenced: PBMCs or T cells enriched from blood (not recorded which). The receptors here all came from a human donor in a cohort exposed to, infected with or recovered from COVID-19 (not recorded which). The donor label of this sample is uncertain. Both conserved end residues are part of each CDR3. The D gene is left open where the match is weak. Only part of the rows carry a size: once, few, many, or a class if the clone is expanded.

CDR3 protein: CAWSGGTAQETQYF
CDR3 DNA: TGTGCCTGGAGTGGGGGGACAGCCCAAGAGACCCAGTACTTC
V gene: TRBV30
D gene: TRBD1
J gene: TRBJ2-5
clone size: .

CDR3 protein: CASSLGSPHSGANVLTF
CDR3 DNA: TGTGCCAGCAGCTTAGGATCCCCACACTCTGGGGCCAACGTCCTGACTTTC
V gene: TRBV7-9
D gene: .
J gene: TRBJ2-6
clone size: .

CDR3 protein: CASSRTSGGRRYNEQFF
CDR3 DNA: TGTGCCAGCAGCCGGACTAGCGGGGGCCGTCGCTACAATGAGCAGTTCTTC
V gene: TRBV5-4
D gene: TRBD2
J gene: TRBJ2-1
clone size: .

CDR3 protein: CASSQDSSFGSNQPQHF
CDR3 DNA: TGTGCCAGCAGCCAAGATTCTTCTTTTGGCAGCAATCAGCCCCAGCATTTT
V gene: TRBV3-1/TRBV3-2
D gene: .
J gene: TRBJ1-5
clone size: .

CDR3 protein: CASSFEETQYF
CDR3 DNA: TGTGCCAGCAGTTTTGAGGAGACCCAGTACTTC
V gene: TRBV6-2/TRBV6-3
D gene: .
J gene: TRBJ2-5
clone size: .

CDR3 protein: CASSPGPGVSGQETQYF
CDR3 DNA: TGTGCCAGCAGCCCAGGCCCGGGGGTCAGTGGGCAAGAGACCCAGTACTTC
V gene: TRBV11-3
D gene: .
J gene: TRBJ2-5
clone size: .

CDR3 protein: CASSPRRVPTGELFF
CDR3 DNA: TGTGCCAGTAGTCCGAGACGGGTTCCCACCGGGGAGCTGTTTTTT
V gene: TRBV19
D gene: .
J gene: TRBJ2-2
clone size: once

CDR3 protein: CASSYFPGGTTEAFF
CDR3 DNA: TGTGCCAGCAGTTACTTCCCGGGGGGGACCACTGAAGCTTTCTTT
V gene: TRBV6-5
D gene: .
J gene: TRBJ1-1
clone size: .

CDR3 protein: CASSDSEQTEAFF
CDR3 DNA: TGTGCCAGCAGTGACTCGGAGCAGACTGAAGCTTTCTTT
V gene: TRBV6-4
D gene: .
J gene: TRBJ1-1
clone size: .

CDR3 protein: CASSLGPGGNQPQHF
CDR3 DNA: TGTGCCAGCAGCTTGGGGCCGGGTGGCAATCAGCCCCAGCATTTT
V gene: TRBV5-5
D gene: .
J gene: TRBJ1-5
clone size: .

CDR3 protein: CASSPPATYEQYF
CDR3 DNA: TGTGCCAGCAGCCCTCCCGCGACCTACGAGCAGTACTTC
V gene: TRBV28
D gene: .
J gene: TRBJ2-7
clone size: .

CDR3 protein: CASSITGGPFTDTQYF
CDR3 DNA: TGTGCCAGTAGTATTACAGGGGGCCCGTTCACAGATACGCAGTATTTT
V gene: TRBV19
D gene: TRBD1
J gene: TRBJ2-3
clone size: .

CDR3 protein: CASSSLLAGIDNEQFF
CDR3 DNA: TGTGCCAGCAGTTCATTACTAGCGGGGATTGACAATGAGCAGTTCTTC
V gene: TRBV27
D gene: TRBD2
J gene: TRBJ2-1
clone size: .

CDR3 protein: CASSPGQAAGNTIYF
CDR3 DNA: TGTGCCAGCAGCCCTGGACAGGCCGCTGGAAACACCATATATTTT
V gene: TRBV2
D gene: TRBD1
J gene: TRBJ1-3
clone size: .

CDR3 protein: CASSPFGTGGDYGYTF
CDR3 DNA: TGTGCCAGCTCACCATTCGGGACAGGGGGCGACTATGGCTACACCTTC
V gene: TRBV18
D gene: TRBD1
J gene: TRBJ1-2
clone size: .

CDR3 protein: CASSQGAPNTEAFF
CDR3 DNA: TGTGCCAGCTCACAAGGAGCTCCGAACACTGAAGCTTTCTTT
V gene: TRBV18
D gene: .
J gene: TRBJ1-1
clone size: .

CDR3 protein: CAWGGQPQETQYF
CDR3 DNA: TGTGCCTGGGGGGGACAGCCTCAAGAGACCCAGTACTTC
V gene: TRBV30
D gene: TRBD1
J gene: TRBJ2-5
clone size: .

CDR3 protein: CASSPGGGLGYTF
CDR3 DNA: TGTGCCAGCAGCCCCGGGGGGGGGCTCGGCTACACCTTC
V gene: TRBV7-3
D gene: .
J gene: TRBJ1-2
clone size: .